The 16 T cell receptor beta chains below all came from one sample that was sequenced in a study of CD8 T cells in Susac syndrome (dated by TCRdb to about 2019). The library relied on the immunoSEQ multiplex PCR assay. RNA was extracted using the RNeasy kit, and about 0.5 to 1 ug of the RNA was reverse transcribed with random hexamers. TCRdb handled the public reads itself, with Q25 trimming in fastp and clone calling in MiXCR, and kept productive beta chains. All rows with the same CDR3 protein become a single entry with the most common DNA and genes. Within this sample are approximately 300,000 distinct CDR3 sequences, with approximately 90% of them counted one time only. The ten top clones hold roughly 0.2% of the sample. The sequenced sample was CD8+ T cells from PBMCs. These receptors were collected from a human donor with multiple sclerosis.

A note on this clonotype: The germline gene is not matched at one end of the junction; a read error may be the cause. V and J are TRBV12-3 or TRBV12-4 and TRBJ2-5; D possibly matches TRBD1 or TRBD2 (5 bases each). CDR3 length equals 14 residues. Written as DNA, the CDR3 is TGTGCCAGCAGTTTTCTCGGGACCCAAGCGACCCAGTACTTC. This encodes CASSFLGTQATQYF.

The V call is TRBV29-1, the J call TRBJ2-1, with D unresolved. CDR1 is SQVTM, CDR2 ANQGSEA, per germline. The CDR3 runs 11 residues. V shed 3 bases and J shed 1 base, with 1 base lying between them. For the CDR3, the DNA is TGCAGCGTTGAGTCCTACAATGAGCAGTTCTTC. This encodes CSVESYNEQFF.

This chain uses TRBV7-9 with TRBJ1-5, with 8 bases that match TRBD1. CDR1 and CDR2 from the germline V gene are SEHNR and FQNEAQ (reference sequence). There are 18 residues in the CDR3. With V trimmed by 4 bases and J by 0 bases, 11 bases remained unmatched. CDR3 residues: CASSSDRDLPNSNQPQHF. The CDR3 DNA reads TGTGCCAGCAGCTCGGACAGGGATCTTCCAAATAGCAATCAGCCCCAGCATTTT.

The gene calls are TRBV28 and TRBJ2-7, with 7 bases fitting TRBD2. After removal of 1 base from V and 0 bases from J, the junction contained 9 bases not matched to a gene. CDR3 length equals 17 residues. CDR1 is MDHEN and CDR2 is SYDVKM in the germline V gene. This chain's CDR3 is CASSLLSGTLVSYEQYF. The CDR3 coding sequence is TGTGCCAGCAGTTTATTAAGCGGGACCCTCGTCTCCTACGAGCAGTACTTC.

J is TRBJ2-3 and V is TRBV15; the D gene is possibly TRBD1 (5 bases). The CDR3 runs to 18 residues. Trimming pared 4 bases from V and 0 bases from J, leaving 20 bases between. Per germline, CDR1 LNHNV and CDR2 YYDKDF (reference sequence). This CDR3 is CATSTRLGLETSTDTQYF. In DNA form, the CDR3 reads TGTGCCACCAGCACCCGACTGGGGCTGGAGACAAGCACAGATACGCAGTATTTT.

Only one count was recorded for this clonotype. This chain links TRBV20-1 with TRBJ2-7, with 9 bases fitting TRBD1. Germline V gene data show CDR1 as DFQATT and CDR2 as SNEGSKA (reference sequence). V trimming: 7 bases; J trimming: 5 bases; junction bases outside the gene matches: 6. The CDR3 is 12 amino acids. The DNA for the CDR3 is TGCAGTGGTCGGGACAGGGATCACGAGCAGTACTTC. Its protein is CSGRDRDHEQYF.

The chain uses TRBV29-1 and TRBJ2-1; 7 nucleotides align to TRBD2. The length of the CDR3 is 12 residues. V lost 4 bases, J lost 10 bases, and 7 bases stayed unmatched. Germline lookup yields CDR1 SQVTM and CDR2 ANQGSEA. This chain's CDR3 is CSVGTSEWEQFF. The CDR3 DNA reads as TGCAGCGTTGGTACTAGCGAGTGGGAGCAGTTCTTC.

The chain joins TRBV5-5 to TRBJ1-6; D call uncertain. CDR1 and CDR2 from the germline V gene are SGHKS and YYEKEE (reference sequence). V was pared by 1 base and J by 3 bases, with 8 bases between. This CDR3 is built from 15 residues. Here the CDR3 reads CASSLNDLYNSPLHF. The CDR3 bases are TGTGCCAGCAGCTTGAATGACCTCTATAATTCACCCCTCCACTTT.

The CDR3 loop reads CASSQDSYGGEDNEQFF. The CDR3 region has the DNA TGCGCCAGCAGCCAAGATAGTTATGGCGGGGAGGACAATGAGCAGTTCTTC. This rearrangement joins TRBV4-3 to TRBJ2-1, with a tentative D call TRBD2 (6 bases). CDR3 length equals 17 residues. The V gene lost 0 bases and the J gene lost 5 bases, with 17 bases spanning the gap. Germline V gene data show CDR1 as LGHNA and CDR2 as YSLEER.

The chain links TRBV7-9 to TRBJ2-6, with TRBD1 identical over 10 bases. The junction had 6 bases not matched to a gene; V was cut back by 10 bases and J by 0 bases. Germline V gene data show CDR1 as SEHNR and CDR2 as FQNEAQ (reference sequence). The CDR3 extends over 16 amino acids. The CDR3 DNA follows: TGTGCCATCTGGGGGACAGGGGACTCTGGGGCCAACGTCCTGACTTTC. Protein sequence: CAIWGTGDSGANVLTF.

This clonotype was recorded only once. The chain is built from TRBV19 and TRBJ2-1; TRBD2 agrees at 12 bases. Germline-derived CDR1 and CDR2 are LNHDA and SQIVND (reference sequence). The J segment lost 9 bases and the V segment lost 5 bases, leaving 5 bases of the junction unmatched. The CDR3 is made up of 14 amino acids. CDR3 amino acids: CASSSGTSGLEQFF. The CDR3 bases are TGTGCCAGTAGTTCCGGGACTAGCGGGCTTGAGCAGTTCTTC.

The J gene is TRBJ2-7, the V gene TRBV19; TRBD1 aligns across 12 bases. The length of the CDR3 is 15 residues. Germline loops: CDR1 LNHDA, CDR2 SQIVND (reference sequence). The trim removed 6 bases at V and 6 bases at J, leaving 9 bases unmatched. CDR3 sequence (DNA): TGTGCCAGTAGCAGTCCGGGACAGGGGGCTAGCGAGCAGTACTTC. It codes for CASSSPGQGASEQYF.

This chain connects TRBV7-9 to TRBJ2-5, with D maybe TRBD1 (6 bases). Germline CDR1 and CDR2: SEHNR and FQNEAQ (reference sequence). Trimming cost V 1 base and J 4 bases, with 16 bases left between them. The CDR3 totals 16 residues. The CDR3 spells CASSLGIQGYGETQYF. For the CDR3, the DNA is TGTGCCAGCAGCTTAGGAATACAGGGATACGGAGAGACCCAGTACTTC.

The chain couples TRBV12-3 or TRBV12-4 to TRBJ2-3; 7 bases align to TRBD1. Trimming cost V 5 bases and J 5 bases; bases outside gene matches: 13. CDR3 size: 16 residues. The CDR3 sequence is CASSPTQGTAQDTQYF. The DNA of the CDR3 is TGTGCCAGCAGTCCAACACAGGGGACAGCACAAGATACGCAGTATTTT.

The rearrangement joins TRBV30 to TRBJ2-3; 13 bases agree with TRBD2. Per germline, CDR1 GTSNPN and CDR2 SVGIG (reference sequence). The V segment lost 4 bases and the J segment 4 bases; nucleotides outside the gene matches: 14. This CDR3 has 18 residues. This chain's CDR3 is CAWTGLAGVFGPADTQYF. In DNA form, the CDR3 reads TGTGCCTGGACCGGACTAGCGGGAGTGTTCGGCCCGGCAGATACGCAGTATTTT. The full variable domain, with the rest looked up from reference TRBV30 and TRBJ2-3, is SQTIHQWPATLVQPVGSPLSLECTVEGTSNPNLYWYRQAAGRGLQLLFYSVGIGQISSEVPQNLSASRPQDRQFILSSKKLLLSDSGFYLCAWTGLAGVFGPADTQYFGPGTRLTVL.

This chain connects TRBV28 to TRBJ2-2; TRBD2 matches at 14 bases. Germline CDR1 MDHEN, CDR2 SYDVKM. J lost 0 bases, V lost 6 bases, and 3 bases had no gene match. CDR3 length: 17 amino acids. CDR3 amino acids: CASRLTSGGANTGELFF. The DNA of the CDR3 is TGTGCCAGCAGACTGACTAGCGGGGGGGCGAACACCGGGGAGCTGTTTTTT.